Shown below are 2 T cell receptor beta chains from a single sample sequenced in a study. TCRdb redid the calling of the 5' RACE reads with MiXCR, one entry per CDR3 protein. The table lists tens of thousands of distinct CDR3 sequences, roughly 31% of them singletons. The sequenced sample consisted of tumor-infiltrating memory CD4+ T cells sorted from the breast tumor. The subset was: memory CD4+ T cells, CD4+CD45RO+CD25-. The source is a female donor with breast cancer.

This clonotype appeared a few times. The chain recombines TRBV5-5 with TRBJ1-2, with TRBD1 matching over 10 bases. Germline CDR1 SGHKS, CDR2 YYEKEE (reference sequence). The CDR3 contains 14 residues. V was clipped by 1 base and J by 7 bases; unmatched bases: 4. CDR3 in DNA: TGTGCCAGCAGCTTGCTGGGACAGGGGTCTGGCTACACCTTC. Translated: CASSLLGQGSGYTF.

The CDR3 coding sequence is TGTGCCAGCAATGATTGGACTAACACCGGGGAGCTGTTTTTT. This translates into CASNDWTNTGELFF. V is TRBV28 and J is TRBJ2-2; D is perhaps TRBD2 (5 bases). The ends were cut back, 7 bases at V and 2 bases at J, with 11 bases in the middle. This CDR3 spans 14 amino acids. Germline lookup yields CDR1 MDHEN and CDR2 SYDVKM.